This TCR beta chain comes out of a study of T cell responses to AZD1222 COVID-19 vaccine. Regarding this clone: The antigen remains unidentified.

Study-wide results and caveats: Regions 160-218 and 743-854 held dominance among vaccine-associated CD4 TCRs, which spanned spike. Donors were mostly white British, more females; clonal diversity possibly underestimated. Regions left unmutated in variants are reportedly the target of nearly half of spike-specific TCRs.

Sequencing was performed with immunoSEQ multiplex PCR; in TCRdb, only in-frame clones are kept and a portion is missing. The table has about 170,000 clones, around nine tenths seen once; the top ten hold 1.6%. The TCR originated in an adult in good health. The input for sequencing was peripheral blood, taken on day 0 of AZD1222 vaccination.

The CDR3 DNA is TGTGCCAGCAGTTTCCGTGCCTTGGGCGGGACCTACAATGAGCAGTTCTTC. Protein product: CASSFRALGGTYNEQFF. The rearrangement joins TRBV27 to TRBJ2-1; D possibly corresponds to TRBD2 (6 bases). The germline V gene encodes CDR1 MNHEY and CDR2 SMNVEV (reference sequence). V was clipped by 3 bases and J by 2 bases, with 17 bases between them. The CDR3 extends over 17 amino acids.